This T cell receptor beta chain was observed in a study of Ad26.COV2.S vaccination and SARS-CoV-2 variants. The treatment was: some 20 received Ad26.COV2.S at low or high dose, single or two shots; 5 received placebo; per-sample allocation not given. Vaccine and placebo recipients were sampled on day 63 after the first injection. In Boston, an adult donor aged 18-55 years took part. It was Wuhan-strain SARS-CoV-2 spike that the Ad26 vaccine vector expressed. CDR3 size: 15 residues. Germline CDR1 MNHEY, CDR2 SMNVEV (reference sequence). Deletions cut 4 bases from V and 7 bases from J, with 16 bases between. Profiled with immunoSEQ multiplex PCR; TCRdb holds only in-frame clones, not every one. The data contain 500,000 or so clones, 87% of them singletons.

The sequences come from peripheral blood, collected in a trial of Ad26.COV2.S vaccine versus placebo. The receptor was isolated from a person between 18 and 65 years old who received the Ad26.COV2.S COVID-19 vaccine or a placebo. V and J are TRBV27 and TRBJ2-2; D unresolved. The CDR3 reads CASSYAVRSGGELFF. The CDR3, as DNA: TGTGCCAGCAGTTATGCGGTCCGGTCGGGCGGGGAGCTGTTTTTT.